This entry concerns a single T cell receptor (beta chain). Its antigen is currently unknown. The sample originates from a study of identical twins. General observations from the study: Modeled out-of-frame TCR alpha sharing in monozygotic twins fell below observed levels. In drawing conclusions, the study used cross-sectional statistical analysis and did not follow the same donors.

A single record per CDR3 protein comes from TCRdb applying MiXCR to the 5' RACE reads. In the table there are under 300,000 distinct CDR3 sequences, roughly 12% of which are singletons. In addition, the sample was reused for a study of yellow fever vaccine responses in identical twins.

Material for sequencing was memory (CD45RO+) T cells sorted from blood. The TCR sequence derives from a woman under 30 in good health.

CDR3 nucleotide sequence: TGCAGCGTTGAATTGCGGGAGGGGAATGAGCAGTTCTTC. Protein sequence: CSVELREGNEQFF. The V and J genes are TRBV29-1 and TRBJ2-1, with 9 bases identical to TRBD2. The germline CDR1 and CDR2 sequences are SQVTM and ANQGSEA. The junction had 3 bases not matched to a gene; V was cut back by 2 bases and J by 7 bases. The CDR3 sequence is 13 residues long.